This T cell receptor beta chain was recorded in a study of T cell responses to AZD1222 COVID-19 vaccine. Study results and limitations: The breadth and depth of Spike-specific TCRs increased once two AZD1222 doses had been given. Only a handful of individuals given AZD1222 were seropositive at baseline. Across the whole spike, CD4 TCRs peaked at regions 160-218 and 743-854.

A note on this clone: No antigen is known for it.

Using immunoSEQ multiplex PCR, the repertoire was profiled, and TCRdb retains in-frame clones only, with some absent. The sample includes 100,000 to 150,000 clones, 70% to 90% seen only once; the top ten take more than 9%. V lost 7 bases, J lost 4 bases, and 10 bases lay in between. The CDR3 spans 11 residues. Germline CDR1 SQVTM, CDR2 ANQGSEA. The chain joins TRBV29-1 to TRBJ2-5; the D is unclear. The receptor comes from an adult in good health. The source was peripheral blood, collected on day 0 of AZD1222 vaccination. The CDR3 bases are TGCAGCGGACCCATGGGAGAGACCCAGTACTTC. It codes for CSGPMGETQYF.